This record looks at one T cell receptor beta chain sequence and its context. The V and J ends lost 2 bases and 5 bases, in that order; junction bases with no gene match: 4. This CDR3 is built from 16 residues. Per germline, CDR1 SGDLS and CDR2 YYNGEE. Those enrolled, adults aged roughly 18 to 89 years, came from 24 US areas. This entry comes from a study of blood T cell repertoires in COVID-19. Assay: immunoSEQ multiplex PCR; the TCRdb copy retains only in-frame clones and omits some. The table includes around 260,000 clones, roughly 80% detected once. The chain is built from TRBV9 and TRBJ2-1; 13 bases align to TRBD2. The source material was PBMCs or T cells enriched from blood (not recorded which). The TCR originated in a man aged 25-45 years with acute COVID-19. CDR3 bases: TGTGCCAGCAGCGTCGGACTAGCGGGAGTGGACAATGAGCAGTTCTTC. It encodes CASSVGLAGVDNEQFF.